The 18 T cell receptor beta chains given below trace back to one sample, sequenced in a study of CD8+ T cells in alopecia areata. Treatment noted: oral pan-JAK inhibitor, 5-10 mg twice daily. As the sequencing template, cDNA was produced by extracting RNA and reverse transcribing it. Clones were read by immunoSEQ multiplex PCR, and TCRdb kept only the in-frame ones, dropping some. The repertoire holds about 210,000 clones, approximately 65% seen once, with over 1% in the top ten. Sequenced here: CD4+ T cells sorted from blood, sampled around week 46, from a patient treated with tofacitinib. The receptor source for this set is a human donor with alopecia areata.

DNA for the CDR3: TGCAGCGCAGCCCACAGGGTGGAGAACACTGAAGCTTTCTTT. Translated, it gives CSAAHRVENTEAFF. The rearrangement links TRBV29-1 to TRBJ1-1; a possible D gene is TRBD1 (6 bases). Deletions cut 7 bases from V and 1 base from J, with 16 bases between. Per germline, CDR1 SQVTM and CDR2 ANQGSEA. The CDR3 is 14 residues long.

In this sample, this clone turned up a few times. This chain links TRBV29-1 with TRBJ1-6; D is uncertain. The CDR3 is 14 residues long. Germline V gene data show CDR1 as SQVTM and CDR2 as ANQGSEA. V was trimmed by 8 bases and J by 7 bases, leaving 18 bases between them. The CDR3 DNA follows: TGCAGCACCCGGGAGGGTAGCAACAATTCACCCCTCCACTTT. The encoded protein is CSTREGSNNSPLHF.

This clone has only one observation. The same CDR3 is also encoded by other DNA sequences in this sample. The chain is built from TRBV2 and TRBJ2-7; D is undetermined. V lost 3 bases to trimming and J lost 3 bases, with 3 bases between them. Germline-derived CDR1 and CDR2 are SNHLY and FYNNEI. There are 11 residues in the CDR3. CDR3 DNA: TGTGCCAGCAGTGAGGTCTACGAGCAGTACTTC. Protein sequence: CASSEVYEQYF.

The chain couples TRBV29-1 to TRBJ1-1; perhaps TRBD1 as D (5 bases). The CDR3 is 13 residues long. Trimming took off 7 bases at V and 1 base at J, with 13 bases between the two ends. The germline CDR1 and CDR2 sequences are SQVTM and ANQGSEA. The CDR3 region has the DNA TGCAGCGGATCCCGCGGGGGGAACACTGAAGCTTTCTTT. Translated, it gives CSGSRGGNTEAFF.

This clone came up once. The genes are TRBV29-1 and TRBJ2-5, with TRBD1 identical over 7 bases. The trim removed 3 bases at V and 2 bases at J, leaving 3 bases unmatched. Per germline, CDR1 SQVTM and CDR2 ANQGSEA. The CDR3 loop spans 13 amino acids. CDR3 bases: TGCAGCGTTGAGGGGGACAGACAAGAGACCCAGTACTTC. Translating it yields CSVEGDRQETQYF.

With regard to this clone: Other DNA sequences in this sample translate to the same CDR3. The chain employs TRBV25-1 and TRBJ1-2, with D perhaps matching TRBD1 (5 bases). Germline CDR1 is MGHDK and CDR2 is SYGVNS. The V end lost 2 bases, the J end lost 2 bases, and 9 bases lay between the germline ends. This CDR3 comprises 14 residues. This chain's CDR3 is CASSEPGLNYGYTF. The CDR3, as DNA: TGTGCCAGCAGTGAACCAGGGTTGAACTATGGCTACACCTTC.

The rearrangement uses TRBV25-1 and TRBJ2-7; 9 bases fit TRBD1. The CDR3 totals 16 residues. Trimming took 5 bases from V and 3 from J; bases not matched to a gene: 11. CDR1 is MGHDK and CDR2 is SYGVNS in the germline V gene. The CDR3 region is CASSKSPGQGSYEQYF. Written as DNA, the CDR3 is TGTGCCAGCAGTAAATCTCCGGGACAGGGCAGCTACGAGCAGTACTTC.

The chain carries TRBV5-4 and TRBJ2-7; the match to TRBD1 covers 8 bases. J gave up 5 bases and V 4 bases, and 8 bases lay outside the gene matches. This CDR3 contains 14 residues. Germline V gives CDR1 SGHNT, CDR2 YYREEE (reference sequence). The CDR3 DNA is TGTGCCAGCAGCCAACGGACAGGGAACGACGAGCAGTACTTC. Amino acids: CASSQRTGNDEQYF.

The chain uses TRBV29-1 and TRBJ2-5; no clear D gene. The CDR3 has 16 residues. The V and J ends lost 4 bases and 3 bases respectively, with 21 bases between them. Germline V CDR1 and CDR2: SQVTM, ANQGSEA. In nucleotides, the CDR3 is TGCAGCGTTGTAAGGCTTCGGGTCGGGCTAGAAGAGACCCAGTACTTC. Protein: CSVVRLRVGLEETQYF.

This clone was found a few times. In DNA form, the CDR3 reads TGCAGCGTCTTTGGACAGGGGGCAAGCTACGAGCAGTACTTC. This encodes CSVFGQGASYEQYF. V and J are TRBV29-1 and TRBJ2-7; 11 bases line up with TRBD1. V lost 6 bases, J lost 3 bases, and 7 bases stayed unmatched. The CDR3 covers 14 residues. Germline assignment: CDR1 SQVTM and CDR2 ANQGSEA.

This chain links TRBV30 with TRBJ2-2; TRBD1 matches 7 bases. The CDR3 sequence is 13 residues long. Germline assignment: CDR1 GTSNPN and CDR2 SVGIG (reference sequence). V was pared by 5 bases and J by 6 bases, with 6 bases of the junction left unmatched. CDR3 region: CAWSLQGAGELFF. CDR3 bases: TGTGCCTGGTCGTTGCAGGGGGCCGGGGAGCTGTTTTTT.

In nucleotides, the CDR3 is TGTGCCAGCAGTGTCCATTTGAACACTGAAGCTTTCTTT. This gives the protein CASSVHLNTEAFF. The chain uses TRBV6-5 and TRBJ1-1; D ambiguous. The V end lost 5 bases, the J end lost 0 bases, and 7 bases lay between the germline ends. Germline-derived CDR1 and CDR2 are MNHEY and SVGAGI. This CDR3 is 13 amino acids long.

The chain employs TRBV30 and TRBJ2-1, with D possibly being TRBD2 (6 bases). V gave up 2 bases and J gave up 0 bases, with 14 bases separating them. This CDR3 is built from 16 residues. Germline V CDR1 and CDR2: GTSNPN, SVGIG (reference sequence). The CDR3 DNA reads TGTGCCTGGAGTCCAGAGCGGGTCCCCTCCTACAATGAGCAGTTCTTC. It specifies CAWSPERVPSYNEQFF.

The chain links TRBV7-2 to TRBJ1-1; perhaps TRBD1 as D (5 bases). The CDR3 runs to 17 residues. Germline-derived CDR1 and CDR2 are SGHTA and FQGNSA. Trimming left V 3 bases short and J 0 bases short, with 17 bases between. The CDR3: CASSFSLLQVVNTEAFF. Here the CDR3 DNA reads TGTGCCAGCAGCTTCAGTTTGTTACAGGTCGTGAACACTGAAGCTTTCTTT.

The rearrangement joins TRBV5-1 to TRBJ1-2; the D is unclear. Trimming stripped 7 bases from V and 0 bases from J, with 13 bases between. This CDR3 region has 14 residues. CDR1 and CDR2 (germline): SGHRS, YFSETQ. CDR3 residues: CASSPTRSNYGYTF. CDR3 nucleotides: TGCGCCAGCTCACCGACACGCTCTAACTATGGCTACACCTTC. Drawing the rest from reference TRBV5-1 and TRBJ1-2, the complete variable domain is KAGVTQTPRYLIKTRGQQVTLSCSPISGHRSVSWYQQTPGQGLQFLFEYFSETQRNKGNFPGRFSGRQFSNSRSEMNVSTLELGDSALYLCASSPTRSNYGYTFGSGTRLTVV.

In this sample, this clone turned up once. The chain combines TRBV5-6 with TRBJ2-1; D remains ambiguous. V dropped 1 base and J dropped 4 bases, with 9 bases sitting between them. The CDR3 covers 14 residues. CDR1 and CDR2 (germline): SGHDT, YYEEEE. The DNA of the CDR3 is TGTGCCAGCAGCTTGAGCATCCGGTACAATGAGCAGTTCTTC. Translating it yields CASSLSIRYNEQFF.

The V gene is TRBV6-5, the J gene TRBJ1-2, with 7 bases fitting TRBD1. CDR1 MNHEY and CDR2 SVGAGI come from the germline V gene. V lost 8 bases to trimming and J lost 6 bases; unmatched junction nucleotides: 12. The CDR3 is 14 residues long. Here the CDR3 reads CASYPSGRGHGYTF. The CDR3 nucleotides are TGTGCCAGCTACCCGTCGGGAAGGGGGCATGGCTACACCTTC.

This rearrangement joins TRBV7-2 to TRBJ2-3, with 9 nucleotides matching TRBD2. V shed 5 bases, J shed 9 bases, and the junction held 6 bases outside the gene matches. Looked up from germline, CDR1 is SGHTA and CDR2 is FQGNSA. The CDR3 totals 13 residues. Here the CDR3 DNA reads TGTGCCAGCAGCACCGAGACTAGCGGAACGCAGTATTTT. This codes for CASSTETSGTQYF.